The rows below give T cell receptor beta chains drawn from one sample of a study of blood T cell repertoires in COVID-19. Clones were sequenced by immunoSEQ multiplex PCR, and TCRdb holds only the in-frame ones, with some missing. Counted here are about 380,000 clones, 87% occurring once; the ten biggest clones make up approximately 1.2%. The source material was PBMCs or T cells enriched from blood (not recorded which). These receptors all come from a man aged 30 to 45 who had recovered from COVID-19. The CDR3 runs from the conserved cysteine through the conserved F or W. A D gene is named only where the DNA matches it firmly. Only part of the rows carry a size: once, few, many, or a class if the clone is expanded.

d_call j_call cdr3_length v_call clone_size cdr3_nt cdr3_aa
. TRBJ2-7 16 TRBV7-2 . TGTGCCAGCAGGAGGTCCGCGGGGGCGCGGTCCTACGAGCAGTACTTC CASRRSAGARSYEQYF
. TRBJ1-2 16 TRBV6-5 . TGTGCCAGCAGTTACGATGGGGGCGTTCTCGACTATGGCTACACCTTC CASSYDGGVLDYGYTF
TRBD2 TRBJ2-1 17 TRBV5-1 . TGCGCCAGCAGCTTGAGCCCCGGCGGGGGGCCCTCGAATGAGCAGTTCTTC CASSLSPGGGPSNEQFF
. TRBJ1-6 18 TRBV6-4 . TGTGCCAGCACCCGCCCCCTTCGACAGAGCTCCTATAATTCACCCCTCCACTTT CASTRPLRQSSYNSPLHF
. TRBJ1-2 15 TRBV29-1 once TGCAGCGTTGAAGAGGCAGGGAAGGATAACTATGGCTACACCTTC CSVEEAGKDNYGYTF
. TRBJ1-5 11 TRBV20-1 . TGCAGTGCTCGTCCCAGGCAGCCCCAGCATTTT CSARPRQPQHF
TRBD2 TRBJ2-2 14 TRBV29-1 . TGCAGCGTCGCCCGGGACTACAACACCGGGGAGCTGTTTTTT CSVARDYNTGELFF
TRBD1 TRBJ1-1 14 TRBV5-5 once TGTGCCAGCAGCTCCCCGGGACAGGGGGCTGGAGCTTTCTTT CASSSPGQGAGAFF
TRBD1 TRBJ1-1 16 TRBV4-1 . TGCGCCAGCAGCCAAGATCTCGGGACAGCCGGCACTGAAGCTTTCTTT CASSQDLGTAGTEAFF
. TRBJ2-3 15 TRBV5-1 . TGCGCCAGCAGCTTGGCCCCGGGGGGCCTGGAAACGCAGTATTTT CASSLAPGGLETQYF
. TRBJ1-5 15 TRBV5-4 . TGTGCCAGCAGCTTGGGAGGAGCCCCCGGGGAGCCCCAGCATTTT CASSLGGAPGEPQHF
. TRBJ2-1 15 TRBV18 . TGTGCCAGCTCACCACCAGGGAGGCTGGACAATGAGCAGTTCTTC CASSPPGRLDNEQFF
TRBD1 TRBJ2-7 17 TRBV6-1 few TGTGCCAGCAGTGAAGCACGGTGGGAGACAGGGGCATACGAGCAGTACTTC CASSEARWETGAYEQYF
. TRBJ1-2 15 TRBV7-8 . TGTGCCAGCAGCAAGAATCGGGACACTTCCTATGGCTACACCTTC CASSKNRDTSYGYTF
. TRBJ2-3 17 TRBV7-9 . TGTGCCAGCAGCTCCCAGGATTATCGGGAACGCACAGATACGCAGTATTTT CASSSQDYRERTDTQYF
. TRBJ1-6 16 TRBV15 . TGTGCCACCAGCAGAGATCCCACAGGGTCGGGGTCACCCCTCCACTTT CATSRDPTGSGSPLHF
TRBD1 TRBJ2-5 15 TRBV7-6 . TGTGCCAGCAGCCCTCCCGGACAGGCCCGGGAGACCCAGTACTTC CASSPPGQARETQYF
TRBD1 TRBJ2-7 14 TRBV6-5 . TGTGCCAGCAGTCGACAGGGGGTGACCTACGAGCAGTACTTC CASSRQGVTYEQYF
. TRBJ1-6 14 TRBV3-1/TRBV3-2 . TGTGCCAGCAGCCAAGATGGGGGGAATTCACCCCTCCACTTT CASSQDGGNSPLHF
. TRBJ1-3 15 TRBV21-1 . TGTGCCAGCAGCAAAGCGCGGGGAGCTGGAAACACCATATATTTT CASSKARGAGNTIYF
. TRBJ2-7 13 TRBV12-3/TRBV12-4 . TGTGCCAGCAGTTTAGGTCCTTCCTACGAGCAGTACTTC CASSLGPSYEQYF
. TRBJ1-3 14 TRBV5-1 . TGCGCCAGCAGCTTGGCGTACTCTGGAAACACCATATATTTT CASSLAYSGNTIYF